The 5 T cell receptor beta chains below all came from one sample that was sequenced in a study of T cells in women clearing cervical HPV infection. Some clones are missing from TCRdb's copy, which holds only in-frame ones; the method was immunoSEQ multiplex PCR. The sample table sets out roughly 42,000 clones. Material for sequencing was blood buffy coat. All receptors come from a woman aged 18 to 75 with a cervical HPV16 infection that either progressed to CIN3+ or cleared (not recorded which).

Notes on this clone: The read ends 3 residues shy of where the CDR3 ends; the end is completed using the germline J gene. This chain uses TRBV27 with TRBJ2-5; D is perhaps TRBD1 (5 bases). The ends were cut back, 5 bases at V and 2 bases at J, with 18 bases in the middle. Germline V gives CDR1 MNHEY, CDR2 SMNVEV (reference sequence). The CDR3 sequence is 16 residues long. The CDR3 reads CASSAVRGSQQETQYF. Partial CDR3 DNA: TGTGCCAGCAGTGCGGTAAGGGGATCCCAACAAGAGACC.

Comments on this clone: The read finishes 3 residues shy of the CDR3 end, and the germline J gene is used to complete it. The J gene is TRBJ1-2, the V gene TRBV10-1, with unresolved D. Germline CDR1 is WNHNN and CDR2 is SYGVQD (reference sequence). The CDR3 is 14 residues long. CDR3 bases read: TGCGCCAGCAGTGAGACTAGCGAGCAAGAGACC. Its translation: CASSETSEQET. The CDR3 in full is CASSETSEQETYTF.

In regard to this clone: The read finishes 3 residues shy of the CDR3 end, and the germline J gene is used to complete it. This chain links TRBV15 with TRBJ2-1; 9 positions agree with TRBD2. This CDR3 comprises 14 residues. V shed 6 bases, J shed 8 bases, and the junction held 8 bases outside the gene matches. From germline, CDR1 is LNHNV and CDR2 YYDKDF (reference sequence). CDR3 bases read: TGTGCCACCAGAGGCGGGGGGGCCATCGATGAG. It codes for CATRGGGAIDE. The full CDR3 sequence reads CATRGGGAIDEQFF.

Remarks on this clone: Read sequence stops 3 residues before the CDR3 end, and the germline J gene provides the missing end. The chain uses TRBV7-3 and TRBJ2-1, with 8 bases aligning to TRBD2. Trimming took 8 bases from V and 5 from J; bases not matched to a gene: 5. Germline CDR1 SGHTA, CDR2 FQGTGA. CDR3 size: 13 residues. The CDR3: CASGSGRNNEQFF. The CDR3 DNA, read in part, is TGTGCCAGCGGAAGCGGGAGAAACAATGAG.

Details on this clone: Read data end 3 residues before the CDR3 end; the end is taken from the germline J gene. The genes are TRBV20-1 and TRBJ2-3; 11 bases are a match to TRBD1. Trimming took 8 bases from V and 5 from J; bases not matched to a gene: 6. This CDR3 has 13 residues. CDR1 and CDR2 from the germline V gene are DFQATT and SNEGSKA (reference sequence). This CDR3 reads CSIGQGAGDTQYF. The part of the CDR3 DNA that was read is TGCAGTATAGGACAGGGGGCCGGAGATACG.